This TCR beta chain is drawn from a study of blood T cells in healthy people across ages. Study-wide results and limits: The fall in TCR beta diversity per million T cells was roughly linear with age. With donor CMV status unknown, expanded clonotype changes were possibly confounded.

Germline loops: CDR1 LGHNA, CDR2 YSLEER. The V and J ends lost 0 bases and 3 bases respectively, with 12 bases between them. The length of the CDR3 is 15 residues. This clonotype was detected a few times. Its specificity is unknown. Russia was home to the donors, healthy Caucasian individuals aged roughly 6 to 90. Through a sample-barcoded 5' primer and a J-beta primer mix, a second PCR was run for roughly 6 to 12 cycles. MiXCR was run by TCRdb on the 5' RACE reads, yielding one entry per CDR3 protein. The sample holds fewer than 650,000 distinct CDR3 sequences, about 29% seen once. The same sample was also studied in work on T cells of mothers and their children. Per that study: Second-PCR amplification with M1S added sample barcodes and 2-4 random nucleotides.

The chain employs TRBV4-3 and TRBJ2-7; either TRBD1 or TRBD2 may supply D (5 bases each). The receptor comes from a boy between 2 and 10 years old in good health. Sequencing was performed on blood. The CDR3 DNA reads TGCGCCAGCAGCCAAGAGGGGACGAGTGGCTACGAGCAGTACTTC. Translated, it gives CASSQEGTSGYEQYF.